The clone carrying this TCR beta chain appeared many times. The antigen is not known. The authors prepared the TCRbeta library with unique molecular identifiers. TCRdb analysed the PCR reads with MiXCR anew, one entry per CDR3 protein. Found here are roughly 150,000 distinct CDR3 sequences, roughly 10% of them singletons; the top ten hold over 10%. The entry originates in a study of T-cell reconstitution after alpha-beta-depleted transplantation in children. Study-wide results and caveats: At day 60, the high TCRbeta diversity found in some patients originated from recipient T cells and thymic progenitors that had survived.

Germline V gives CDR1 SQVTM, CDR2 ANQGSEA. Between the trimmed V and J ends, which lost 4 bases and 4 bases, there was a span of 16 bases. The CDR3 is 14 residues long. The V and J genes are TRBV29-1 and TRBJ1-1; tentatively, D is TRBD1 (6 bases). The sequence came from a boy younger than 10 with acute myeloid leukemia, due to receive a stem cell transplant. Sample: PBMCs, taken before TCRalphabeta/CD19-depleted stem cell transplant. In DNA, the CDR3 is TGCAGCGTTGGGGGACGGGGGGCAGGCACTGAAGCTTTCTTT. This sequence encodes CSVGGRGAGTEAFF.